The 22 T cell receptor beta chains below were found in one sample sequenced in a study of blood T cell repertoires in COVID-19. Repertoires were generated with immunoSEQ multiplex PCR, while TCRdb's copy carries only in-frame clones and drops some. The repertoire holds hundreds of thousands of clones, with roughly 88% as singletons. The sample was peripheral blood. The receptors come from a man between 18 and 35 years old with active or convalescent COVID-19.

This chain connects TRBV11-2 to TRBJ2-4; 7 nucleotides agree with TRBD2. This CDR3 has 17 amino acids. Germline V gene lookup returns CDR1 SGHAT and CDR2 FQNNGV. Trimming took 1 base from V and 0 from J; bases not matched to a gene: 6. CDR3 sequence reads: CASSLVGRGRAKNIQYF. DNA of the CDR3: TGTGCCAGCAGCTTAGTCGGGCGGGGGAGAGCCAAAAACATTCAGTACTTC.

Points on this clone: The same CDR3 arises from other DNA sequences in this sample as well. V is TRBV5-1 and J is TRBJ1-1; the D is unclear. The length of the CDR3 is 14 residues. The germline gives CDR1 SGHRS, CDR2 YFSETQ. Trimming left V 0 bases short and J 0 bases short, with 6 bases between. CDR3 nucleotides: TGCGCCAGCAGCTTGGACAGAATGAACACTGAAGCTTTCTTT. This sequence encodes CASSLDRMNTEAFF. The full variable domain, completed using reference TRBV5-1 and TRBJ1-1, is KAGVTQTPRYLIKTRGQQVTLSCSPISGHRSVSWYQQTPGQGLQFLFEYFSETQRNKGNFPGRFSGRQFSNSRSEMNVSTLELGDSALYLCASSLDRMNTEAFFGQGTRLTVV.

The genes are TRBV5-8 and TRBJ2-7, with TRBD1 matching over 9 bases. The germline V gene has CDR1 SGHTS and CDR2 YDEGEE. This CDR3 region has 13 residues. J lost 3 bases, V lost 5 bases, and 3 bases had no gene match. Here the CDR3 DNA reads TGTGCCAGCAGACGGACAGGGGACTACGAGCAGTACTTC. It yields the protein CASRRTGDYEQYF.

The J gene is TRBJ1-4, the V gene TRBV27; TRBD1 is a possible D gene (5 bases). The CDR3 has 14 residues. The germline V and J ends were trimmed by 4 bases and 4 bases, with 10 bases remaining between them. From germline, CDR1 is MNHEY and CDR2 SMNVEV (reference sequence). CDR3 nucleotides: TGTGCCAGCAGTTCCCGGGACTTTAATGAAAAACTGTTTTTT. As protein: CASSSRDFNEKLFF.

V is TRBV2 and J is TRBJ1-5, with a weak D call TRBD1 (5 bases). Deletions cut 7 bases from V and 5 bases from J, with 9 bases between. The germline V gene encodes CDR1 SNHLY and CDR2 FYNNEI. The CDR3 is 12 amino acids. The CDR3 region has the DNA TGTGCCAGCACGGGGGACGATCAGCCCCAGCATTTT. Protein sequence: CASTGDDQPQHF.

This chain connects TRBV7-2 to TRBJ1-2; TRBD1 is a possible D gene (6 bases). Germline V gene lookup returns CDR1 SGHTA and CDR2 FQGNSA. CDR3 length: 13 residues. V dropped 4 bases and J dropped 4 bases, with 10 bases sitting between them. The CDR3 loop is CASSYGTFYGYTF. The CDR3 DNA sequence: TGTGCCAGCAGCTATGGGACATTCTATGGCTACACCTTC.

V gene TRBV25-1 combines with J gene TRBJ1-2; D is unresolved. Germline V CDR1 and CDR2: MGHDK, SYGVNS. This CDR3 has 14 amino acids. Trimming left V 1 base short and J 8 bases short, with 14 bases between. The DNA of the CDR3 is TGTGCCAGCAGTGAATTGGCCGGGGATGTAGGCTACACCTTC. Translated, it gives CASSELAGDVGYTF.

At least ten counts were recorded for this clone. V usage is TRBV6-4 and J usage is TRBJ2-3; 11 bases map to TRBD2. The V gene's germline CDR1 is MRHNA and CDR2 SNTAGT. This CDR3 is 15 amino acids long. V dropped 4 bases and J dropped 4; count of bases not matched to a gene: 4. The CDR3 nucleotides are TGTGCCAGCAGTGCGGCTAGCGGGAGGTCAGATACGCAGTATTTT. As protein: CASSAASGRSDTQYF.

The chain carries TRBV27 and TRBJ1-2; 8 nucleotides align to TRBD1. The CDR3 length is 18 residues. Trimming removed 5 bases from V and 3 bases from J; junction bases left unmatched: 17. Germline loops: CDR1 MNHEY, CDR2 SMNVEV (reference sequence). The CDR3 is CASSRKTTTGGWHYGYTF. The CDR3 region has the DNA TGTGCCAGCAGTCGGAAAACGACTACAGGGGGGTGGCACTATGGCTACACCTTC.

This chain uses TRBV6-4 with TRBJ2-2; 8 bases agree with TRBD2. V trimming: 4 bases; J trimming: 1 base; junction bases outside the gene matches: 2. The length of the CDR3 is 15 residues. In germline, CDR1 is MRHNA, CDR2 SNTAGT. The CDR3 protein is CASSASGGNTGELFF. The CDR3 DNA sequence: TGTGCCAGCAGTGCCAGCGGGGGGAACACCGGGGAGCTGTTTTTT.

This chain uses TRBV15 with TRBJ2-3; TRBD2 aligns across 7 bases. V was pared by 5 bases and J by 5 bases, with 1 base of the junction left unmatched. CDR3 length: 12 amino acids. Per the germline V gene, CDR1 is LNHNV and CDR2 is YYDKDF (reference sequence). The CDR3, as DNA: TGTGCCACCAGCCCGGGGGGAGATACGCAGTATTTT. Translating it yields CATSPGGDTQYF.

The genes are TRBV7-9 and TRBJ2-2; the match to TRBD2 covers 15 bases. Germline V gene data show CDR1 as SEHNR and CDR2 as FQNEAQ (reference sequence). The length of the CDR3 is 18 residues. Trimming at V came to 4 bases and at J to 3 bases, leaving 6 bases not matched to a gene. The CDR3 coding sequence is TGTGCCAGCAGCTCCAGGACTAGCGGGGGGGCCGACACCGGGGAGCTGTTTTTT. The encoded protein is CASSSRTSGGADTGELFF. Supplemented by reference TRBV7-9 and TRBJ2-2, the full variable domain reads DTGVSQNPRHKITKRGQNVTFRCDPISEHNRLYWYRQTLGQGPEFLTYFQNEAQLEKSRLLSDRFSAERPKGSFSTLEIQRTEQGDSAMYLCASSSRTSGGADTGELFFGEGSRLTVL.

This clone appeared many times. The rearrangement joins TRBV2 to TRBJ1-6; TRBD1 agrees at 7 bases. The CDR3 totals 12 residues. CDR1 and CDR2 (germline): SNHLY, FYNNEI. The junction had 2 bases not matched to a gene; V was cut back by 6 bases and J by 9 bases. The CDR3 reads CASRQGISPLHF. The CDR3 bases are TGTGCCAGCAGACAGGGGATTTCACCCCTCCACTTT.

The V call is TRBV7-8, the J call TRBJ1-2, with a weak D call TRBD1 (5 bases). V dropped 1 base and J dropped 2 bases, with 11 bases sitting between them. CDR1 and CDR2 from the germline V gene are SGHVS and FQNEAQ. The CDR3 contains 15 residues. The CDR3 DNA is TGTGCCAGCAGCTTAGTGGGCGGGGGGAACTATGGCTACACCTTC. As protein: CASSLVGGGNYGYTF. The full variable domain, its missing parts supplied by reference TRBV7-8 and TRBJ1-2, is GAGVSQSPRYKVAKRGQDVALRCDPISGHVSLFWYQQALGQGPEFLTYFQNEAQLDKSGLPSDRFFAERPEGSVSTLKIQRTQQEDSAVYLCASSLVGGGNYGYTFGSGTRLTVV.

The gene calls are TRBV5-6 and TRBJ1-5; D might be TRBD1 (6 bases). V was shortened by 4 bases and J by 7 bases, with 18 bases between the two germline ends. Germline V gives CDR1 SGHDT, CDR2 YYEEEE. This CDR3 has 15 residues. DNA for the CDR3: TGTGCCAGCAGCAGAAAAATACAGGGAAACCAGCCCCAGCATTTT. The encoded protein is CASSRKIQGNQPQHF.

The rearrangement uses TRBV19 and TRBJ2-2, with 8 bases fitting TRBD2. This CDR3 spans 14 amino acids. The germline V gene has CDR1 LNHDA and CDR2 SQIVND (reference sequence). The V segment lost 3 bases and the J segment 8 bases; nucleotides outside the gene matches: 5. The CDR3 sequence is CASSIAGGSGELFF. Here the CDR3 DNA reads TGTGCCAGTAGTATTGCGGGGGGAAGTGGGGAGCTGTTTTTT.

The V gene is TRBV5-8, the J gene TRBJ1-2, with D maybe TRBD1 (6 bases). Germline V gives CDR1 SGHTS, CDR2 YDEGEE. This CDR3 is built from 11 residues. The V gene lost 5 bases and the J gene lost 7 bases, with 9 bases spanning the gap. In nucleotides, the CDR3 is TGTGCCAGCAGGTCAGGGGCTGGCTACACCTTC. As protein: CASRSGAGYTF.

This rearrangement joins TRBV6-4 to TRBJ2-7; 8 nucleotides agree with TRBD2. Germline V gene sequence: CDR1 MRHNA, CDR2 SNTAGT. V lost 6 bases, J lost 2 bases, and 12 bases stayed unmatched. The CDR3 extends over 16 amino acids. The CDR3 nucleotides read TGTGCCAGCAGCGCTCTTAGCGGGGCGGAAACCTACGAGCAGTACTTC. It codes for CASSALSGAETYEQYF.

The chain employs TRBV9 and TRBJ1-1; D remains unclear. V was trimmed by 3 bases and J by 1 base, leaving 16 bases between them. The germline CDR1 and CDR2 sequences are SGDLS and YYNGEE. This CDR3 has 16 amino acids. In DNA, the CDR3 is TGTGCCAGCAGCGCCCAATTTCTACCCAAGAACACTGAAGCTTTCTTT. Translated: CASSAQFLPKNTEAFF.

J is TRBJ2-7 and V is TRBV14; 7 nucleotides match TRBD1. The CDR3 spans 12 residues. In germline, CDR1 is SGHDN, CDR2 FVKESK. The trim removed 4 bases at V and 6 bases at J, leaving 3 bases unmatched. The CDR3: CASSRQGTEQYF. The CDR3 region has the DNA TGTGCCAGCAGCCGACAGGGCACCGAGCAGTACTTC.

The chain is built from TRBV4-3 and TRBJ1-5; D uncertain. CDR1 is LGHNA, CDR2 YSLEER, per germline. Trimming stripped 3 bases from V and 0 bases from J, with 6 bases between. The CDR3 has 14 residues. The DNA of the CDR3 is TGCGCCAGCAGCCAGGACTTTAGCAATCAGCCCCAGCATTTT. Its protein product is CASSQDFSNQPQHF.

V and J are TRBV2 and TRBJ2-1, with TRBD1 identical over 9 bases. The CDR3 has 15 residues. Germline CDR1 reads SNHLY; CDR2 reads FYNNEI. V dropped 7 bases and J dropped 7; count of bases not matched to a gene: 11. CDR3 residues: CASKNPGQGMNEQFF. For the CDR3, the DNA is TGTGCCAGCAAAAATCCGGGACAGGGTATGAATGAGCAGTTCTTC.